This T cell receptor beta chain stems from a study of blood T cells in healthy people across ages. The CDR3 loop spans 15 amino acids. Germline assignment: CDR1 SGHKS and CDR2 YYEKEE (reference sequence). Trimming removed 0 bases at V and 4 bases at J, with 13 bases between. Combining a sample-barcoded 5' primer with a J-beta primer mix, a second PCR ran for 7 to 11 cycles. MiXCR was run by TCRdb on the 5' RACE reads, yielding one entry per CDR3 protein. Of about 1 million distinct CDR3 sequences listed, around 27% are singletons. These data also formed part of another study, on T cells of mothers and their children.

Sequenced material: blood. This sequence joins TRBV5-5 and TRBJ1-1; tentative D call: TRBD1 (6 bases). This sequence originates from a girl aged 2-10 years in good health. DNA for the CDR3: TGTGCCAGCAGCTTGGTGGCGGAGGGGGGCACTGAAGCTTTCTTT. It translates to CASSLVAEGGTEAFF.